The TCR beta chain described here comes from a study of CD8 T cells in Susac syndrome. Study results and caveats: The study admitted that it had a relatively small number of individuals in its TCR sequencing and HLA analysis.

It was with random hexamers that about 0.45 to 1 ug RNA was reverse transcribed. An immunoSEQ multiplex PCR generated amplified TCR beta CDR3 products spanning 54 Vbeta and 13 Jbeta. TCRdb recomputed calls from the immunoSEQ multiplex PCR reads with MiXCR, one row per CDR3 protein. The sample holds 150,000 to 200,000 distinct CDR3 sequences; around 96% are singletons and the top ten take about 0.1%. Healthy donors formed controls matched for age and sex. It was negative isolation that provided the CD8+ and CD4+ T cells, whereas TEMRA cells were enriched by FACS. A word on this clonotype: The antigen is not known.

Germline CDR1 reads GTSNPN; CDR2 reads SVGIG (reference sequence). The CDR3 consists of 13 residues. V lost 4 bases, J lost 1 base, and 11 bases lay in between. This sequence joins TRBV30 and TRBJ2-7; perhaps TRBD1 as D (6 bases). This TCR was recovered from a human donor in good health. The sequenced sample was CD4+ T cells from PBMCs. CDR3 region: CAWKTTGSYEQYF. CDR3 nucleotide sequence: TGTGCCTGGAAGACTACAGGGTCCTACGAGCAGTACTTC. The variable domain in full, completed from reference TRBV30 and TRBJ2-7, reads SQTIHQWPATLVQPVGSPLSLECTVEGTSNPNLYWYRQAAGRGLQLLFYSVGIGQISSEVPQNLSASRPQDRQFILSSKKLLLSDSGFYLCAWKTTGSYEQYFGPGTRLTVT.